This T cell receptor (beta chain) was profiled in a study of T cell responses to AZD1222 COVID-19 vaccine. Data came from immunoSEQ multiplex PCR; TCRdb stores just in-frame clones and leaves some out. The data hold 66,000 or so clones, with over 75% observed a single time. Germline V gives CDR1 SEHNR, CDR2 FQNEAQ (reference sequence). The CDR3 loop spans 12 amino acids. The V and J ends lost 2 bases and 5 bases respectively, with 4 bases between them. The material was peripheral blood, obtained on day 0 of AZD1222 vaccination. V and J are TRBV7-9 and TRBJ2-1; D uncertain. The sequence was collected from an adult in good health. CDR3 amino acids: CASSLSDNEQFF. In DNA form, the CDR3 reads TGTGCCAGCAGCTTATCGGACAATGAGCAGTTCTTC. Full variable domain (rest looked up from reference TRBV7-9 and TRBJ2-1): DTGVSQNPRHKITKRGQNVTFRCDPISEHNRLYWYRQTLGQGPEFLTYFQNEAQLEKSRLLSDRFSAERPKGSFSTLEIQRTEQGDSAMYLCASSLSDNEQFFGPGTRLTVL.